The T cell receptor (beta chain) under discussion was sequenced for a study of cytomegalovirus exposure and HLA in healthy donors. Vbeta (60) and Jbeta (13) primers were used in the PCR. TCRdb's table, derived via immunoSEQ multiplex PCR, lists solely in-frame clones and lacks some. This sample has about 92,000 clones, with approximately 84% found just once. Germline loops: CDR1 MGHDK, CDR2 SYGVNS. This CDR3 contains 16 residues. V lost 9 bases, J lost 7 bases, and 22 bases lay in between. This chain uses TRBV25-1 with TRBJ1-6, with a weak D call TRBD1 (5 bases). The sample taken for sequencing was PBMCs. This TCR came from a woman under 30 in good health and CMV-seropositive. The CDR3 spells CASAQTGVLGNSPLHF. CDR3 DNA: TGTGCCAGTGCCCAAACGGGGGTATTAGGGAATTCACCCCTCCACTTT.